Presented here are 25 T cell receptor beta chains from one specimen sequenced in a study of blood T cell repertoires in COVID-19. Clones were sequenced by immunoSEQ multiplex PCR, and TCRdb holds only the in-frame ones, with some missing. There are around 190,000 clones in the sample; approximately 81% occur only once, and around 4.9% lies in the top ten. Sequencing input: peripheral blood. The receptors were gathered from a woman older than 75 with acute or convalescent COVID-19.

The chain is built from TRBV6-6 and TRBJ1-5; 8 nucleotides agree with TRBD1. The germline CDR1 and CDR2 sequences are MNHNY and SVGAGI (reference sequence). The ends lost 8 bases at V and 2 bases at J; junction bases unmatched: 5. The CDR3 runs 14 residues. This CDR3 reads CASQSGGGNQPQHF. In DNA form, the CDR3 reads TGTGCCAGCCAATCAGGGGGCGGCAATCAGCCCCAGCATTTT.

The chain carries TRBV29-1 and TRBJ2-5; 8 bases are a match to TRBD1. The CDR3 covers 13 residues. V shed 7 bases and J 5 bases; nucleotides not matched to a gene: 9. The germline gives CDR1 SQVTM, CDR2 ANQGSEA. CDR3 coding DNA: TGCAGCGCTGCCAGGGGGCGCGAGGAGACCCAGTACTTC. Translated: CSAARGREETQYF.

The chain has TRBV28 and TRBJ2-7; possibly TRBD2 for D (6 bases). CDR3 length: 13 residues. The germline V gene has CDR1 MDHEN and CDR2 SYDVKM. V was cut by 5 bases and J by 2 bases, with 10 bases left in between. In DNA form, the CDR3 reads TGTGCCAGCAGTATAGCGGTACCCTACGAGCAGTACTTC. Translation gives CASSIAVPYEQYF. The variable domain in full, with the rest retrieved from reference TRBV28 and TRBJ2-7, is DVKVTQSSRYLVKRTGEKVFLECVQDMDHENMFWYRQDPGLGLRLIYFSYDVKMKEKGDIPEGYSVSREKKERFSLILESASTNQTSMYLCASSIAVPYEQYFGPGTRLTVT.

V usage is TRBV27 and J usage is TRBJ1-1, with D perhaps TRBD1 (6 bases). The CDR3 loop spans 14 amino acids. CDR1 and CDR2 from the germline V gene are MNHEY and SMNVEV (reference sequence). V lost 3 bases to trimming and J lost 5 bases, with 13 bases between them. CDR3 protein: CASSFGRGTTEAFF. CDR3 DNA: TGTGCCAGCAGTTTCGGCAGGGGCACTACTGAAGCTTTCTTT.

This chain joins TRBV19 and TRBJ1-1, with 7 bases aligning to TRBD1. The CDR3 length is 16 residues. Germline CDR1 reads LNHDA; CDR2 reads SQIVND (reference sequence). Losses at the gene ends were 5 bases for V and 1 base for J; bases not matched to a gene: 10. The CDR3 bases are TGTGCCAGTAGTGGCCGAATGGGACAGACGAACACTGAAGCTTTCTTT. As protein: CASSGRMGQTNTEAFF.

CDR3 protein: CASSLRETGSGNTIYF. The CDR3 nucleotides read TGCGCCAGCAGCCTAAGGGAGACAGGGTCTGGAAACACCATATATTTT. The chain uses TRBV5-1 and TRBJ1-3, with 7 nucleotides matching TRBD1. The germline V gene encodes CDR1 SGHRS and CDR2 YFSETQ. The CDR3 runs 16 residues. The V gene end was trimmed by 4 bases and the J gene end by 1 base; junction bases not matched to a gene: 8.

This chain's CDR3 is CASSQVRSSGNTIYF. CDR3 bases: TGTGCCAGCAGCCAAGTACGTAGCTCTGGAAACACCATATATTTT. The chain recombines TRBV3-1 (or the pseudogene TRBV3-2) with TRBJ1-3; no definite D call. The CDR3 is made up of 15 amino acids. Germline CDR1 reads LGHDT; CDR2 reads YNNKEL (reference sequence). V dropped 1 base and J dropped 0 bases, with 7 bases sitting between them.

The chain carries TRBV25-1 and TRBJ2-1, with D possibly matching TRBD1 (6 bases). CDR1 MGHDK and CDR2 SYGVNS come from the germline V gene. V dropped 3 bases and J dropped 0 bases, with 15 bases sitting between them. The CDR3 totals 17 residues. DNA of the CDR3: TGTGCCAGCAGTGAGGTTCTAGGACAGAGCTCCTACAATGAGCAGTTCTTC. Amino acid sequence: CASSEVLGQSSYNEQFF. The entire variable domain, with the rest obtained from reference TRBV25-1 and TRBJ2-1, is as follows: EADIYQTPRYLVIGTGKKITLECSQTMGHDKMYWYQQDPGMELHLIHYSYGVNSTEKGDLSSESTVSRIRTEHFPLTLESARPSHTSQYLCASSEVLGQSSYNEQFFGPGTRLTVL.

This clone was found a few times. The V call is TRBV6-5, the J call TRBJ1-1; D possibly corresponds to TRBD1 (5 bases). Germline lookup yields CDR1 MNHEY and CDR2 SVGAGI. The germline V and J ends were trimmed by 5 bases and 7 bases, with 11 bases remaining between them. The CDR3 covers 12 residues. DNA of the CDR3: TGTGCCAGCAGTCCCGACAGATATGAAGCTTTCTTT. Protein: CASSPDRYEAFF.

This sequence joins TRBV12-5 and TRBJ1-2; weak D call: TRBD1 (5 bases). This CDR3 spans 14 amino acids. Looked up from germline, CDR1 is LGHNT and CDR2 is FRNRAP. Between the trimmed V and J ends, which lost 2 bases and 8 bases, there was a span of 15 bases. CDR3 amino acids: CASGLKPGLGGYTF. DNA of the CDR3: TGTGCTAGTGGTTTGAAGCCAGGGCTCGGGGGCTACACCTTC. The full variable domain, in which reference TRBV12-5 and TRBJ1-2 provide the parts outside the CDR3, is DARVTQTPRHKVTEMGQEVTMRCQPILGHNTVFWYRQTMMQGLELLAYFRNRAPLDDSGMPKDRFSAEMPDATLATLKIQPSEPRDSAVYFCASGLKPGLGGYTFGSGTRLTVV.

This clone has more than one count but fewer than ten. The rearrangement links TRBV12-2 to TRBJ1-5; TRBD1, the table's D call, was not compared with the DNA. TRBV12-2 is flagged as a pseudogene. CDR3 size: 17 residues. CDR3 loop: CASRSTPGQGTNQPQHF. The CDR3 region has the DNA TGTGCAAGTCGATCAACCCCGGGACAGGGTACCAATCAGCCCCAGCATTTT.

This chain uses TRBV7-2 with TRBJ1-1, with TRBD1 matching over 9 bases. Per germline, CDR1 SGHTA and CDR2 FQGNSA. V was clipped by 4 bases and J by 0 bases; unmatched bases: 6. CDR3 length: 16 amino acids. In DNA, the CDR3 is TGTGCCAGCAGCTCCCTTACAGGGGGCATGAACACTGAAGCTTTCTTT. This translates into CASSSLTGGMNTEAFF.

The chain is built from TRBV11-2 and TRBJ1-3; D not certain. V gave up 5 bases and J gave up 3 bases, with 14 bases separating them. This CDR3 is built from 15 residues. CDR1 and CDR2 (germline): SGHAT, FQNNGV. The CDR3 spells CASSLGPIGGNTIYF. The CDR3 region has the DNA TGTGCCAGCAGCCTGGGCCCGATCGGTGGAAACACCATATATTTT.

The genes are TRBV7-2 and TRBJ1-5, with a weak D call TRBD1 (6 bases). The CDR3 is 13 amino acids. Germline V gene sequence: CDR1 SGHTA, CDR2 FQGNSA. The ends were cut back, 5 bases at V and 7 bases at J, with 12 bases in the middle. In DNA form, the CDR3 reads TGTGCCAGCAGCGGCCCGCAGGGGCAGCCCCAGCATTTT. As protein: CASSGPQGQPQHF.

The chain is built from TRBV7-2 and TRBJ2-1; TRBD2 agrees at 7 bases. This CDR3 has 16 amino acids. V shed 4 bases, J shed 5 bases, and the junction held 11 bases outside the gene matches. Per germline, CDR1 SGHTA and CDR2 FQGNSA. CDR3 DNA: TGTGCCAGCAGCTCCCGCGTAGCGGGTAACGACAATGAGCAGTTCTTC. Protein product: CASSSRVAGNDNEQFF.

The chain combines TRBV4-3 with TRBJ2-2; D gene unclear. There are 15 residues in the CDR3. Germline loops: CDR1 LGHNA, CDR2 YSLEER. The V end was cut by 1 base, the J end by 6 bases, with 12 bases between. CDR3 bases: TGCGCCAGCAGCCAAGCTATAACGGAGCCCGGGGAGCTGTTTTTT. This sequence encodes CASSQAITEPGELFF.

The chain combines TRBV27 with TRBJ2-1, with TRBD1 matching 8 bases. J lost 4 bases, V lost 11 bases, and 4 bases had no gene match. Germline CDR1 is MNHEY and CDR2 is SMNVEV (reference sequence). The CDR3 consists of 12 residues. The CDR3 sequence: CAARQGYNEQFF. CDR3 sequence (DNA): TGTGCCGCGCGACAGGGGTACAATGAGCAGTTCTTC.

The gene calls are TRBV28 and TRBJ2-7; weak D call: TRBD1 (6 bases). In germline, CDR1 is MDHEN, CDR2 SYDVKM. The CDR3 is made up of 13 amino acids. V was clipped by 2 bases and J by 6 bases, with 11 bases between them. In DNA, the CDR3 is TGTGCCAGCAGTTTAGGGGCCAGGGGCGAGCAGTACTTC. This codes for CASSLGARGEQYF.

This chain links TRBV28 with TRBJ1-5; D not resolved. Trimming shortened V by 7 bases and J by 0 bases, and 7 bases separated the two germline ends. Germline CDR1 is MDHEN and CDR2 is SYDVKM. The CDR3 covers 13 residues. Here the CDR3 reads CASTVFSNQPQHF. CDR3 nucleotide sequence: TGTGCCAGCACAGTGTTTAGCAATCAGCCCCAGCATTTT. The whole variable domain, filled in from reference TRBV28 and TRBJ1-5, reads DVKVTQSSRYLVKRTGEKVFLECVQDMDHENMFWYRQDPGLGLRLIYFSYDVKMKEKGDIPEGYSVSREKKERFSLILESASTNQTSMYLCASTVFSNQPQHFGDGTRLSIL.

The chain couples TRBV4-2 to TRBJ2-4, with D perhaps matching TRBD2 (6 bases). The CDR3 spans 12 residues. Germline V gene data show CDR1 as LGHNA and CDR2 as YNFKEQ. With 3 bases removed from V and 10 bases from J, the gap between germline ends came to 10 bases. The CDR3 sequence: CASSHGGIIQYF. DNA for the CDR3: TGTGCCAGCAGCCATGGGGGGATTATTCAGTACTTC.

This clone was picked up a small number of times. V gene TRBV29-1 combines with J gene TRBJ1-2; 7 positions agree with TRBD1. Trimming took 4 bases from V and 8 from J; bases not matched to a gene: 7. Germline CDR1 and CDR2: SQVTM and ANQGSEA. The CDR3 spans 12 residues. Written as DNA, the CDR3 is TGCAGCGTTGGTCAGGGACAGTACGGCTACACCTTC. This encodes CSVGQGQYGYTF.

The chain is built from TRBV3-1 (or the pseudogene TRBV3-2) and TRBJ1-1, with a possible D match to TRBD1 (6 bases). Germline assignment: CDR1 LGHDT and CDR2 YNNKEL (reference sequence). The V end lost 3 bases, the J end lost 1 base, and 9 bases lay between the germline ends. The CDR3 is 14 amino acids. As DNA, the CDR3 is TGTGCCAGCAGCCAGGGAGGGGGGAACACTGAAGCTTTCTTT. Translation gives CASSQGGGNTEAFF.

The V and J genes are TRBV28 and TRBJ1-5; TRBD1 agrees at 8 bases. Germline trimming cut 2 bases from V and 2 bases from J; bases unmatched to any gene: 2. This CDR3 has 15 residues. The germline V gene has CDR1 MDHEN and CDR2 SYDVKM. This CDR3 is CASSLAGGGNQPQHF. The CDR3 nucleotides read TGTGCCAGCAGTTTAGCAGGGGGCGGCAATCAGCCCCAGCATTTT.

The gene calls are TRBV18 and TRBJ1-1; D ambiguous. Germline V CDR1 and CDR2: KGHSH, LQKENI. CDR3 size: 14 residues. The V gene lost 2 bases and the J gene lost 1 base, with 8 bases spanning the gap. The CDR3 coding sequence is TGTGCCAGCTCACCAAGACTGGAGAACACTGAAGCTTTCTTT. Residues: CASSPRLENTEAFF.

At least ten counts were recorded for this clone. CDR3 in DNA: TGCGCCAGCAGCCCTTACACTGGAGGCAATCAGCCCCAGCATTTT. It codes for CASSPYTGGNQPQHF. The chain carries TRBV5-1 and TRBJ1-5, with D unresolved. Between the trimmed V and J ends, which lost 4 bases and 2 bases, there was a span of 13 bases. The CDR3 spans 15 residues. From germline, CDR1 is SGHRS and CDR2 YFSETQ.